The clone carrying this TCR beta chain has just a few counts. What it binds is unknown. This entry belongs to a study of T-cell memory formation after mild COVID-19. General study findings and limits: Researchers report contracting CD4+ clones mostly in CM and EM, with CD8+ clones in EMRA.

TCRdb ran MiXCR on the 5' RACE reads and lists one entry per CDR3 protein. The repertoire holds just under 150,000 distinct CDR3 sequences, with 15% to 20% as singletons. The V and J ends lost 1 base and 5 bases respectively, with 15 bases between them. Germline V gene lookup returns CDR1 SEHNR and CDR2 FQNEAQ (reference sequence). The CDR3 spans 16 residues. The receptor was isolated from an adult woman who had mild COVID-19 (a few samples of this study predate the infection). Cell type and time point are not known. This chain links TRBV7-9 with TRBJ2-1; D is perhaps TRBD2 (6 bases). Sequencing was performed on PBMCs or a T cell subset sorted from them (not recorded which). The CDR3 DNA reads TGTGCCAGCAGCTTAGGAGGTGCTAGCGCGAACAATGAGCAGTTCTTC. This translates into CASSLGGASANNEQFF.